One T cell receptor beta chain is described in this entry. Some clones are missing from TCRdb's copy, which holds only in-frame ones; the method was immunoSEQ multiplex PCR. The repertoire holds some 130,000 clones, with 90% as singletons. This sample was taken from a study of blood T cell repertoires in COVID-19. Germline values: CDR1 SGHTA, CDR2 FQGNSA. V lost 1 base, J lost 1 base, and 10 bases stayed unmatched. The CDR3 sequence is 17 residues long. The TCR originated in a man aged 55 to 69 with COVID-19, enrolled during active disease. The sample taken for sequencing was peripheral blood. V is TRBV7-2 and J is TRBJ2-7; the match to TRBD2 covers 7 bases. The CDR3 protein is CASSLGAPSGPSYEQYF. The CDR3 bases are TGTGCCAGCAGCTTAGGGGCCCCTAGCGGTCCTTCCTACGAGCAGTACTTC.